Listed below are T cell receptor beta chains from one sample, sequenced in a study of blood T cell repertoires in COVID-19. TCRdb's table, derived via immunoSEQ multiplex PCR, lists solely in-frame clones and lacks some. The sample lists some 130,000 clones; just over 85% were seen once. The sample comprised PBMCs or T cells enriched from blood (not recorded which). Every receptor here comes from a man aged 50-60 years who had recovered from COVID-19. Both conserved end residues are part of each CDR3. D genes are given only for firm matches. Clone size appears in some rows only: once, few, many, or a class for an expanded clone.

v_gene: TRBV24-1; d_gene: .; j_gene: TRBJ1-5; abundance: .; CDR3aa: CATSDQGFNQPQHF; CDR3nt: TGTGCCACCAGTGATCAGGGGTTCAATCAGCCCCAGCATTTT
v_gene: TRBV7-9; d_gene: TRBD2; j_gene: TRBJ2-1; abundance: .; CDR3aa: CATRTSGYNEQFF; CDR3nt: TGTGCCACCAGGACTAGCGGGTACAATGAGCAGTTCTTC
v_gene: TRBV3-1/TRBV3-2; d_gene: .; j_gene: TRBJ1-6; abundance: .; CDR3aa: CASSLRGANSPLHF; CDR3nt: TGTGCCAGCAGCCTTCGGGGGGCTAATTCACCCCTCCACTTT
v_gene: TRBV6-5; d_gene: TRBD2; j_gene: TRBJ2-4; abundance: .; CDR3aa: CASGGTSGGALVHF; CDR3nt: TGTGCCAGCGGAGGGACTAGCGGGGGGGCCCTCGTCCACTTC
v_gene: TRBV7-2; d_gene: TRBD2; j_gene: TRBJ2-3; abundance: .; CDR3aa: CASSLAAGEGQDTQYF; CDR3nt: TGTGCCAGCAGCTTAGCAGCGGGAGAAGGACAAGATACGCAGTATTTT
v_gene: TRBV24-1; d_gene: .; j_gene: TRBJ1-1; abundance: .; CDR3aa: CATSDQGTLTGAFF; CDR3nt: TGTGCCACCAGTGATCAGGGGACCCTAACGGGAGCTTTCTTT
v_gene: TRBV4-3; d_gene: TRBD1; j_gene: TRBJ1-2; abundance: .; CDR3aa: CASSHRDRANGYTF; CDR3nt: TGCGCCAGCAGCCACAGGGACAGGGCAAATGGCTACACCTTC
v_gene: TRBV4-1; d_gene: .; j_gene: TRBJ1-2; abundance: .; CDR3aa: CASSLPGRPNGYTF; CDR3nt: TGCGCCAGCAGCCTTCCAGGGCGTCCTAATGGCTACACCTTC
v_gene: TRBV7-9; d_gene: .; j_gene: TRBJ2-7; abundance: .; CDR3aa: CASSFSYEQYF; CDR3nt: TGTGCCAGCAGCTTCAGCTACGAGCAGTACTTC
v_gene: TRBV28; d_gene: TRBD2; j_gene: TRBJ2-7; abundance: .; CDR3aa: CASSPGGGFGPYEQYF; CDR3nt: TGTGCCAGCAGTCCCGGGGGGGGATTCGGTCCCTACGAGCAGTACTTC
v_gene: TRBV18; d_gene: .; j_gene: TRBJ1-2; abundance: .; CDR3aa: CASSPDVLGYTF; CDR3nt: TGTGCCAGCTCACCCGATGTACTTGGCTACACCTTC
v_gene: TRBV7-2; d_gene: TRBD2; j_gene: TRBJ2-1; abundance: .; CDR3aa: CASSLWYSGGYNEQFF; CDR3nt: TGTGCCAGCAGCTTATGGTATAGCGGGGGCTACAATGAGCAGTTCTTC
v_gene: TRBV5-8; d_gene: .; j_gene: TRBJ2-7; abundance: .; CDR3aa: CASSLTGNEQYF; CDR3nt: TGTGCCAGCAGCCTAACAGGGAACGAGCAGTACTTC
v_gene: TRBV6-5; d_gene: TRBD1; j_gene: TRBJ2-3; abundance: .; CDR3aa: CASRRTGGADTQYF; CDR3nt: TGTGCCAGCAGAAGGACAGGAGGTGCAGATACGCAGTATTTT
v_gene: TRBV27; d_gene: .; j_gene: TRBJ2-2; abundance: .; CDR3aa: CASSRGINRELFF; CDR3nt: TGTGCCAGCAGCCGAGGGATTAACCGGGAGCTGTTTTTT
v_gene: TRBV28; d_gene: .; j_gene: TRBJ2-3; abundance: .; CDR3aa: CASAGQSTLGDTQYF; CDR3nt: TGTGCCAGCGCGGGACAGTCCACCTTAGGGGATACGCAGTATTTT
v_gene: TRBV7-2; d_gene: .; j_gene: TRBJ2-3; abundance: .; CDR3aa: CASSFHTDTQYF; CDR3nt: TGTGCCAGCAGCTTCCACACAGATACGCAGTATTTT
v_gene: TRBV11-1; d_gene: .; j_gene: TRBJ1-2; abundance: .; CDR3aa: CASSFYGGTNYGYTF; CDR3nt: TGTGCCAGCAGCTTCTATGGAGGGACTAACTATGGCTACACCTTC
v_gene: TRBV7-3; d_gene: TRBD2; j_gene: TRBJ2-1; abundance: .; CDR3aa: CASSPWAGENNEQFF; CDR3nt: TGTGCCAGCAGCCCCTGGGCGGGGGAAAACAATGAGCAGTTCTTC
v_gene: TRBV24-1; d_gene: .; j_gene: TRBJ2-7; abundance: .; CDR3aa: CATSDLGQGNEQYF; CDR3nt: TGTGCCACCAGTGATTTAGGGCAGGGCAACGAGCAGTACTTC
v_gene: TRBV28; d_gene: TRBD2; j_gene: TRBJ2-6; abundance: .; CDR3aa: CASREPGTSGSTGANVLTF; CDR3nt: TGTGCCAGCAGGGAGCCTGGGACTAGCGGGAGTACTGGGGCCAACGTCCTGACTTTC
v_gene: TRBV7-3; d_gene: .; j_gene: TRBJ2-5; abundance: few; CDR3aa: CASSLLPGGVETQYF; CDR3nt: TGTGCCAGCAGCTTATTGCCCGGCGGCGTAGAGACCCAGTACTTC
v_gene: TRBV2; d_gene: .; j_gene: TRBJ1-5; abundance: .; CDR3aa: CASSSTGGDQPQHF; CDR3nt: TGTGCCAGCAGCTCCACGGGGGGCGATCAGCCCCAGCATTTT
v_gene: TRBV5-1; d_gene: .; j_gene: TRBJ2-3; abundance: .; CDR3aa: CASSPLSRTDTQYF; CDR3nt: TGCGCCAGCAGCCCGTTGAGTCGCACAGATACGCAGTATTTT
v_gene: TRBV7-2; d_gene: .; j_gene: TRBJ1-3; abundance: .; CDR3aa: CASSLRGYGNTIYF; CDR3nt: TGTGCCAGCAGCTTAAGGGGATATGGAAACACCATATATTTT
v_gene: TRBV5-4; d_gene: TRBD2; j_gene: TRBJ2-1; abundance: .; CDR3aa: CASSRGLAGGDYNEQFF; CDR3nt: TGTGCCAGCAGCCGAGGACTAGCGGGGGGGGACTACAATGAGCAGTTCTTC
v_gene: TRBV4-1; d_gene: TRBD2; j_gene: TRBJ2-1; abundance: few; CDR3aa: CASSRGAGASDEQFF; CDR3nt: TGCGCCAGCAGCCGAGGAGCGGGAGCATCAGATGAGCAGTTCTTC
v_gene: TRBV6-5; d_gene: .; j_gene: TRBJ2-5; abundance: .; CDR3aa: CASGGRTQYF; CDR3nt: TGTGCCAGCGGGGGCCGCACCCAGTACTTC
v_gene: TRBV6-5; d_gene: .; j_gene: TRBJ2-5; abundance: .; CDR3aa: CASSYRRLEKETQYF; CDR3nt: TGTGCCAGCAGTTACCGTAGGCTAGAAAAAGAGACCCAGTACTTC
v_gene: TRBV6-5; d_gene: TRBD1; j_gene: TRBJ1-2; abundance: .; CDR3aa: CASRKDRNYGYTF; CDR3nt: TGTGCCAGCAGAAAGGACAGGAACTATGGCTACACCTTC
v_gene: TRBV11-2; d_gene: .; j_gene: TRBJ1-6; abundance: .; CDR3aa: CASSFGEGFSPLHF; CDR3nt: TGTGCCAGCAGCTTTGGCGAGGGTTTTTCACCCCTCCACTTT
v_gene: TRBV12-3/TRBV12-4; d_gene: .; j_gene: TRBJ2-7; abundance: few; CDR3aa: CASSFSQSYEQYF; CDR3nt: TGTGCCAGCAGTTTTTCACAGTCCTACGAGCAGTACTTC
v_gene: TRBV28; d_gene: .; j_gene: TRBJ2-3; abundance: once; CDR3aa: CASSLWEGPDTQYF; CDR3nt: TGTGCCAGCAGTTTATGGGAGGGCCCAGATACGCAGTATTTT
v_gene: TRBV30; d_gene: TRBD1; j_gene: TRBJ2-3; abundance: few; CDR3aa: CAWRTGWTDTQYF; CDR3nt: TGTGCCTGGAGGACAGGGTGGACAGATACGCAGTATTTT
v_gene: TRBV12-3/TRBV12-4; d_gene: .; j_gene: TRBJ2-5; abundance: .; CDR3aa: CASSLPGQETQYF; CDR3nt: TGTGCCAGCAGTTTGCCAGGACAAGAGACCCAGTACTTC
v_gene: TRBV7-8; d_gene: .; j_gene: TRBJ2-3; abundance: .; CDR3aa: CASSLDSSTDTQYF; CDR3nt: TGTGCCAGCAGCCTCGACAGTAGCACAGATACGCAGTATTTT
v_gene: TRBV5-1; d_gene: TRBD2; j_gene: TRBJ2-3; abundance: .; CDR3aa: CASSKLAGETDTQYF; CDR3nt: TGCGCCAGCAGCAAACTAGCGGGAGAAACAGATACGCAGTATTTT
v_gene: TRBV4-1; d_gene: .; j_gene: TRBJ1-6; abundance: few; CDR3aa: CASSQAGGRLNSPLHF; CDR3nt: TGCGCCAGCAGCCAAGCTGGAGGACGTTTGAATTCACCCCTCCACTTT
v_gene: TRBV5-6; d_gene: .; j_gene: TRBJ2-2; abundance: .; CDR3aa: CASSAFGGDTGELFF; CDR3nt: TGTGCCAGCAGCGCCTTCGGCGGGGACACCGGGGAGCTGTTTTTT
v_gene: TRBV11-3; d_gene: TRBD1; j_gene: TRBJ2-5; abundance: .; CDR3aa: CASSLGGTAQETQYF; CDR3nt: TGTGCCAGCAGCTTAGGAGGGACAGCTCAAGAGACCCAGTACTTC
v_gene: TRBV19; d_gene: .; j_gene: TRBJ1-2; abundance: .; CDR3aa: CASRPPPGDIPYGYTF; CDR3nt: TGTGCCAGTAGACCCCCGCCAGGGGACATCCCCTATGGCTACACCTTC
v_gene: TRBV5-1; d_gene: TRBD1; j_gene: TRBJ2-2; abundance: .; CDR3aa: CASGQGAVTGELFF; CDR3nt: TGCGCCAGCGGACAGGGGGCCGTCACCGGGGAGCTGTTTTTT
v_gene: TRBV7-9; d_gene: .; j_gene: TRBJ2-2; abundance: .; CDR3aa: CASSSKAGAANTGELFF; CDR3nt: TGTGCCAGCAGCTCTAAGGCAGGGGCCGCGAACACCGGGGAGCTGTTTTTT
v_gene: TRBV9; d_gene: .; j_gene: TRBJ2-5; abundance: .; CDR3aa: CASTLNGETQYF; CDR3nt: TGTGCCAGCACTCTGAACGGAGAGACCCAGTACTTC
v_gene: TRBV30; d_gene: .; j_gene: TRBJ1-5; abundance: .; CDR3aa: CAWSVGAGADQPQHF; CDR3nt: TGTGCCTGGAGTGTGGGGGCGGGGGCTGATCAGCCCCAGCATTTT
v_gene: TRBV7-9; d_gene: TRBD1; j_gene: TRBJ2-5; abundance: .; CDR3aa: CASSLTGTGEETQYF; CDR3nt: TGTGCCAGCAGCTTAACCGGGACAGGGGAAGAGACCCAGTACTTC
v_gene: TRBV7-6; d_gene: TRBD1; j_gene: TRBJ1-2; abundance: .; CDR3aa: CASSLTGQGISGYTF; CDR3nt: TGTGCCAGCAGCTTAACTGGACAGGGGATTTCAGGCTACACCTTC
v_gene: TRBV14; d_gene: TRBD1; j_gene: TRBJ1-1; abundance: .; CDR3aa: CASSQGQGIGAFF; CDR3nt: TGTGCCAGCAGCCAGGGACAGGGTATTGGAGCTTTCTTT